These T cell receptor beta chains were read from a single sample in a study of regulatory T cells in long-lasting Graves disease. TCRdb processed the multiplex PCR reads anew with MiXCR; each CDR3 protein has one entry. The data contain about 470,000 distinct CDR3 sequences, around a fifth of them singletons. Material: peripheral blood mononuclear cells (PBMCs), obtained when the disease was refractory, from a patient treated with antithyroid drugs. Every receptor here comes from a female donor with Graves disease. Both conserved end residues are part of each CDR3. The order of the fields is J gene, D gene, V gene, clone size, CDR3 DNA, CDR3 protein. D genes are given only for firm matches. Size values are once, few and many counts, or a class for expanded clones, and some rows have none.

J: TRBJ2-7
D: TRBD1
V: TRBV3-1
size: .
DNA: TGTGCCAGCAGCTTCCGGGACAGGGGTCTCTACGAGCAGTACTTC
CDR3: CASSFRDRGLYEQYF

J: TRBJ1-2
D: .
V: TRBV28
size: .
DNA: TGTGCCAGCAGTTTTGGACCAGGGGCCTATGGCTACACCTTC
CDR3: CASSFGPGAYGYTF

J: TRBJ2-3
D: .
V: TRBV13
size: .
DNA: TGTGCCAGCAGCTATTCTAGCGGCACAGATACGCAGTATTTT
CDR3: CASSYSSGTDTQYF

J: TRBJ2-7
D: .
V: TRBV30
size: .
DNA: TGTGCCGAAGACGGGAGCTCCTACGAGCAGTACTTC
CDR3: CAEDGSSYEQYF

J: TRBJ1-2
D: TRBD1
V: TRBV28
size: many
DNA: TGTGCCAGCAGTGGAGGACAGGCGTCCAAAGGCTACACCTTC
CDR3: CASSGGQASKGYTF

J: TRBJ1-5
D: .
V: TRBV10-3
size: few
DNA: TGTGCCATCAGTGACGGAGGGGGGCGAAATAGCAATCAGCCCCAGCATTTT
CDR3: CAISDGGGRNSNQPQHF

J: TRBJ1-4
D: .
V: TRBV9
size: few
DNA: TGTGCCAGCAGCGTAGAAGACACGCTTACCGAAAAACTGTTTTTT
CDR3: CASSVEDTLTEKLFF

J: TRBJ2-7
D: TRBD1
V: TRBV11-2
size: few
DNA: TGTGCCGGCAGCTCCCAGGCAGGGGGCGCGAAGTACTTC
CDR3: CAGSSQAGGAKYF

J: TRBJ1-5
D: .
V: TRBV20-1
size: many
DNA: TGCAGTGCTAGAGAGGCCCCGTCGGGCAATCAGCCCCAGCATTTT
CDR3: CSAREAPSGNQPQHF

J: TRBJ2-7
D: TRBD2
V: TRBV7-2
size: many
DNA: TGTGCCAGCAGCCCGGGACTAGCTCCCTACGAGCAGTACTTC
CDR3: CASSPGLAPYEQYF

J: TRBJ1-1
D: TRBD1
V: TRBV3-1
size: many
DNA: TGTGCCAGCAGCCGGGGGACAGACAAAGTGGGTTTCTTT
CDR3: CASSRGTDKVGFF

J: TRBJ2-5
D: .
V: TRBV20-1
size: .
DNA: TGCAGTGCTAGGTCCCCGCAGGGAGAGACCCAGTACTTC
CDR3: CSARSPQGETQYF

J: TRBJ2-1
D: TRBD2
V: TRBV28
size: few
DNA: TGTGCCAGCAGTCATCCGGGACTAGCGGGAGTTGTGAGGACCTACAATGAGCAGTTCTTC
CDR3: CASSHPGLAGVVRTYNEQFF

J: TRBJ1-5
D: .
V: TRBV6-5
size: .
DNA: TGTGCCAGCAGTTATGAGAGCAATCAGCCCCAGCATTTT
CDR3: CASSYESNQPQHF

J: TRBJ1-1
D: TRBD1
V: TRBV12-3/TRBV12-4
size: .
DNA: TGTGCCAGCAGTTTGGGGACAGCACTCATGAACACTGAAGCTTTCTTT
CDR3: CASSLGTALMNTEAFF

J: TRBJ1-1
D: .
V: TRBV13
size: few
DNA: TGTGCCAGCAGCACCGCGCAGGGGAACACTGAAGCTTTCTTT
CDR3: CASSTAQGNTEAFF

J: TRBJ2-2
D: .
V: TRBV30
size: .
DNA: TGTGCCTGGACAGTCCCTAACACCGGGGAGCTGTTTTTT
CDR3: CAWTVPNTGELFF

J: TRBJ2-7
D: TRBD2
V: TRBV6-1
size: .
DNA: TGTGCCAGCAGGCCGACTAGCGGGATCCCTTACGAGCAGTACTTC
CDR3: CASRPTSGIPYEQYF

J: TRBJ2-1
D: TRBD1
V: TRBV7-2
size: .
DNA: TGTGCCAGCAGTCCCGACAGGGAGCTTTACAATGAGCAGTTCTTC
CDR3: CASSPDRELYNEQFF

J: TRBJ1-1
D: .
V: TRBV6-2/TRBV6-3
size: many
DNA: TGTGCCAGCAGTTACTCCTGGGGATCCACTGAAGCTTTCTTT
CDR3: CASSYSWGSTEAFF

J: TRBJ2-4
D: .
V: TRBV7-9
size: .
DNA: TGTGCCAGCAGCTTAGGGGCGCTGATAGCCAAAAACATTCAGTACTTC
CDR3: CASSLGALIAKNIQYF

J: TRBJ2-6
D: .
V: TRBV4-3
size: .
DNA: TGCGTCAGCAGCCAAGAAGTCGGCTCTGGGGCCAACGTCCTGACTTTC
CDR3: CVSSQEVGSGANVLTF

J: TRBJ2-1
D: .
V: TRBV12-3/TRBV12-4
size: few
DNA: TGTGCCAGCAGTGATGACTCCTACAATGAGCAGTTCTTC
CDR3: CASSDDSYNEQFF

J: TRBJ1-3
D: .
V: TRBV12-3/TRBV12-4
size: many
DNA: TGTGCCAGCAGCCCACCCAGGGGCACTGGAAACACCATATATTTT
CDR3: CASSPPRGTGNTIYF

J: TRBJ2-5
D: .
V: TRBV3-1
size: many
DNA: TGTGCCAGCAGCCAAGAGGCCTTCCAAGAGACCCAGTACTTC
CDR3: CASSQEAFQETQYF

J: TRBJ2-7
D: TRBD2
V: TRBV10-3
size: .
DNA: TGTGCCTCACCTTGGCTTCGGGAGGGCCCCTACGAGCAGTACTTC
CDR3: CASPWLREGPYEQYF

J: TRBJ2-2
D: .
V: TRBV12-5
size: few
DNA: TGTGCTAGTGGTTTCCTCAAAGCAGGCCAGGGATATGGCGGGGAGCTGTTTTTT
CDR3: CASGFLKAGQGYGGELFF

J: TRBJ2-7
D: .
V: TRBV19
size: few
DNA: TGTGCCAGTAGTACACAGTCGGGGGTTCACGAGCAGTACTTC
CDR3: CASSTQSGVHEQYF

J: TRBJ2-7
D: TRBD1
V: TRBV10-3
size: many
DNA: TGTGCCATCAGTGAAGGACAGGCCGCCTCCTACGAGCAGTACTTC
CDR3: CAISEGQAASYEQYF

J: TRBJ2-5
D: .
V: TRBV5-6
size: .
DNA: TGTGCCAGCAGCTTGGTGTCGGTAGTACAAGAGACCCAGTACTTC
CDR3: CASSLVSVVQETQYF

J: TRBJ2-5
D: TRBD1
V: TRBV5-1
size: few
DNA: TGCGCCAGCAGCGTACAGACAGGGGACCAAGAGACCCAGTACTTC
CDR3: CASSVQTGDQETQYF

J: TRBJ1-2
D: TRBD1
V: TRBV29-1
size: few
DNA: TGCAGCGTTGAATTCAACAGGGGGCACTATGGCTACACCTTC
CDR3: CSVEFNRGHYGYTF

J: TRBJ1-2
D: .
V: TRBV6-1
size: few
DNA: TGTGCCAGCAGTGAGCTGTCAGGCTATGGCTACACCTTC
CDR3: CASSELSGYGYTF

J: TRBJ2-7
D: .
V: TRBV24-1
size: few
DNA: TGTGCCACCAGTGATCCCAACCAGGGTTATCACGAGCAGTACTTC
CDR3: CATSDPNQGYHEQYF

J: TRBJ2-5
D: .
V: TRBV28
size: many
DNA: TGTGCCAGCAGTTCCTTCGTAAGAGAGACCCAGTACTTC
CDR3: CASSSFVRETQYF

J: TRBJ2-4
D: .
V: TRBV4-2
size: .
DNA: TGTGCCAGCAGCCTAGGGGGGGATCTGGACATTCAGTACTTC
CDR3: CASSLGGDLDIQYF

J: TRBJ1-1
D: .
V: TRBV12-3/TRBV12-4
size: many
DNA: TGTGCCAGCAGTAACCTGGAAGGGAGGACTGAAGCTTTCTTT
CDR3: CASSNLEGRTEAFF

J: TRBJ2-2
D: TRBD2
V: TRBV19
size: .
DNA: TGTGCCAGTAGTATCGGACTAGCGCCCGCGAACACCGGGGAGCTGTTTTTT
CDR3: CASSIGLAPANTGELFF

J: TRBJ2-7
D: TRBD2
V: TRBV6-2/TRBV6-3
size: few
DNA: TGTGCCAGCACCCTCAGGGAACTAGCGCACTACGAGCAGTACTTC
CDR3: CASTLRELAHYEQYF

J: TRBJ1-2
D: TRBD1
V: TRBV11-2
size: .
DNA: TGTGCCAGCAGCCAGGGGGGAAGAGCCTCAGCCTATGGCTACACCTTC
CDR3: CASSQGGRASAYGYTF

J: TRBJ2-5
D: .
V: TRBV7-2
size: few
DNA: TGTGCCAGCAGCCATCTCATAGAGACCCAGTACTTC
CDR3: CASSHLIETQYF

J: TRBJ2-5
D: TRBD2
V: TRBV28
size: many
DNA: TGTGCCAGCACCCTGAGTAGCGGGAGAGGGGGAGAGACCCAGTACTTC
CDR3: CASTLSSGRGGETQYF

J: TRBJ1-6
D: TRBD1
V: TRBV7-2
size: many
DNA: TGTGCCAGCAGCTCCCTAACCGGACAGGGCCATAATTCACCCCTCCACTTT
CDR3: CASSSLTGQGHNSPLHF

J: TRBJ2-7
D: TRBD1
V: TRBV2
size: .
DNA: TGTGCCAGCAGGGAGGACAGGCTCTCCTACGAGCAGTACTTC
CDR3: CASREDRLSYEQYF

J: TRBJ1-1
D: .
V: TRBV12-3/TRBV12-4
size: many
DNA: TGTGCCAGCAATACTGGGGGGGCCGGGAACACTGAAGCTTTCTTT
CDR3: CASNTGGAGNTEAFF

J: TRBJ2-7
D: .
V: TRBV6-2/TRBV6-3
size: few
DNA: TGTGCCAGCCGGTGGGCAACAGGGAACTACGAGCAGTACTTC
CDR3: CASRWATGNYEQYF

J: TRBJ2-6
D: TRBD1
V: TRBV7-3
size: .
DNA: TGTGCCAGCAGCTCCGACTGGCCGCGGGGACAGGGGGCTTCTGGGGCCAACGTCCTGACTTTC
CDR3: CASSSDWPRGQGASGANVLTF

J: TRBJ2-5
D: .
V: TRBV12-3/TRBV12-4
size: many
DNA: TGTGCCAGCACCCGGGGGCCGCAAGAGACCCAGTACTTC
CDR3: CASTRGPQETQYF

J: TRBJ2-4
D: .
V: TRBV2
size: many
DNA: TGTGCCAGCAGTGAAGCGCTTGAAGGGGAGGTGGCCAAAAACATTCAGTACTTC
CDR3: CASSEALEGEVAKNIQYF

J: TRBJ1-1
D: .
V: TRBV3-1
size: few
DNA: TGTGCCAGCAGCCCCTCTTTAATTGGGGGGTCGGGGACTGAAGCTTTCTTT
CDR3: CASSPSLIGGSGTEAFF

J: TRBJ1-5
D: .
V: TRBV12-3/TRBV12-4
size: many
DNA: TGTGCCAGCAACCGAGGGGGTGGGCAGCCCCAGCATTTT
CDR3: CASNRGGGQPQHF

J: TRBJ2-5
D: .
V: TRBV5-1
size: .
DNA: TGCGCCAGCAGCTTGAACCCGGGACACCAAGAGACCCAGTACTTC
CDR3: CASSLNPGHQETQYF

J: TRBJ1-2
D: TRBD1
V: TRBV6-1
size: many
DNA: TGTGCCAGCACTCCCTGGGCATTTTACAGGGGGGCCGGGGCTGACTATGGCTACACCTTC
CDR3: CASTPWAFYRGAGADYGYTF

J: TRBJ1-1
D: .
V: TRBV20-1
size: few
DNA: TGCAGTGCTAGGAGGGGCCGGTACACTGAAGCTTTCTTT
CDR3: CSARRGRYTEAFF